This TCR beta chain was retrieved from a study of blood T cell repertoires in COVID-19. Repertoires were generated with immunoSEQ multiplex PCR, while TCRdb's copy carries only in-frame clones and drops some. The table includes around 150,000 clones, around 91% detected once. J gave up 3 bases and V 4 bases, and 6 bases lay outside the gene matches. Germline CDR1 reads GTSNPN; CDR2 reads SVGIG (reference sequence). This CDR3 region has 14 residues. The clonotype was recovered from a woman in her fifties or sixties with active COVID-19. V usage is TRBV30 and J usage is TRBJ2-3; 8 positions match TRBD1. The sequencing input was peripheral blood. The CDR3 coding sequence is TGTGCCTGGACCCTTACAGGGGGTACAGATACGCAGTATTTT. This sequence encodes CAWTLTGGTDTQYF.